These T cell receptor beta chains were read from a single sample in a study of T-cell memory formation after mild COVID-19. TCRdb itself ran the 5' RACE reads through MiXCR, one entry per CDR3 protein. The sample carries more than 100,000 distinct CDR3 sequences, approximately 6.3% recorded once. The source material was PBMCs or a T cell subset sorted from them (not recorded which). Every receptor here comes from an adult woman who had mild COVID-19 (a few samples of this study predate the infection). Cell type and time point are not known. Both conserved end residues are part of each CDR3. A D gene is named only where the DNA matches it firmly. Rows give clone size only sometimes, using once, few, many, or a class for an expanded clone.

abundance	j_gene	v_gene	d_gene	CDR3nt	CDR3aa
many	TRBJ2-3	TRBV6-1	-	TGTGCCAGCAGTGAGGCGGATACGCAGTATTTT	CASSEADTQYF
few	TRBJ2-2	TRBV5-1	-	TGCGCCAGCAGCTTGACCAGGGGGGACACCGGGGAGCTGTTTTTT	CASSLTRGDTGELFF
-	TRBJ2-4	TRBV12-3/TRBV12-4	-	TGTGCCAGCAGTTGGAGGGCCGAGGCCAAAAACATTCAGTACTTC	CASSWRAEAKNIQYF
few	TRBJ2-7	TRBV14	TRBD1	TGTGCCAGCAGCCAAGATAGACGGACAGGTAGATCCTACGAGCAGTACTTC	CASSQDRRTGRSYEQYF
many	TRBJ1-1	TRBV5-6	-	TGTGCCAGCAGGGTGTCCATGAACACTGAAGCTTTCTTT	CASRVSMNTEAFF
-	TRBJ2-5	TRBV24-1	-	TGTGCCACCAGTGACTCGACAGGGAGGCAAGAGACCCAGTACTTC	CATSDSTGRQETQYF
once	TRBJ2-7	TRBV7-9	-	TGTGCCAGCAGCCCCCGGACACTCTCATACGAGCAGTACTTC	CASSPRTLSYEQYF
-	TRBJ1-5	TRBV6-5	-	TGTGCCAGCAGTCCCCGTGGGGGGCGCAATCAGCCCCAGCATTTT	CASSPRGGRNQPQHF
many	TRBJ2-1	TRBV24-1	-	TGTGCCACCAGTGACTACTATCTAGGAGATGAGCAGTTCTTC	CATSDYYLGDEQFF
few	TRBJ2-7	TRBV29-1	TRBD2	TGCAGCGTTGAAGGTCTACAGCGGGGGGAGCAGTACTTC	CSVEGLQRGEQYF
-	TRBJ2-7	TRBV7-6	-	TGTGCCAGCAGCTTAGGTCCTAGACACTACGAGCAGTACTTC	CASSLGPRHYEQYF
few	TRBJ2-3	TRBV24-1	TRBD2	TGTGCCACCCGTCAGGGAGCGGGAACCACAGATACGCAGTATTTT	CATRQGAGTTDTQYF
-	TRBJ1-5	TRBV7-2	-	TGTGCCAGCAGCCGAGAGAATCAGCCCCAGCATTTT	CASSRENQPQHF
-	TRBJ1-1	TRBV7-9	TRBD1	TGTGCCAGCAGCCAGAGAGGGACAGGCGTAATTTTGAACACTGAAGCTTTCTTT	CASSQRGTGVILNTEAFF
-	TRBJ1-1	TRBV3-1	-	TGTGCCAGCAGCCATGGCGAATACACTGAAGCTTTCTTT	CASSHGEYTEAFF
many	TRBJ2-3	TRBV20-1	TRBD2	TGCAGTGCTAGAGCCTGGGGGACTAGCGGGAGCACAGATACGCAGTATTTT	CSARAWGTSGSTDTQYF
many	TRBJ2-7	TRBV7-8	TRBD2	TGTGCCAGCAGCTTAGCAAGGACTAGCGGCTACGAGCAGTACTTC	CASSLARTSGYEQYF
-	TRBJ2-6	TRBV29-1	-	TGCAGCGTTGGACTCTCTTCTGGTGGGGCCAACGTCCTGACTTTC	CSVGLSSGGANVLTF
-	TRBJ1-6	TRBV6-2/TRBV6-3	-	TGTGCCAGCAGTTACTCGCGTGTGGCTGGGGATTCACCCCTCCACTTT	CASSYSRVAGDSPLHF
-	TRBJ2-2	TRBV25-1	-	TGTGCCACCGCTTTTGGGGGTGACACCGGGGAGCTGTTTTTT	CATAFGGDTGELFF
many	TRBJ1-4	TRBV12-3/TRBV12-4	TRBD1	TGTGCCAGCAGTCCTGACAGGGGTAGGGGTGAAAAACTGTTTTTT	CASSPDRGRGEKLFF
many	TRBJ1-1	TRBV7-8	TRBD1	TGTGCCAGCAGCCCCGGACAGGCGGTTGGCACTGAAGCTTTCTTT	CASSPGQAVGTEAFF